Described below is a single TCR beta chain sequence and its context. The antigen remains undetermined. The sample originates from a study of T cells expressing NK-cell markers. Background on the study: HCMV serostatus: most of the eight sequenced donors positive, one negative. Study-level points and caveats: Four donors showed these clonotypes also leading the CD3+CD56-NKG2C+ fraction. In five or six donors, dominant NKG2C+ clonotypes were roughly 1.0-8% of CD8+ T cells.

A 5'RACE template switching approach incorporating UMIs was used to make TCR beta cDNA. Reanalyzing the 5' RACE reads, TCRdb keeps one entry per CDR3 protein, without DNA. The sample totals about 300,000 distinct CDR3 sequences; its top ten clones hold more than 3.5%. This CDR3 has 12 residues. The germline CDR1 and CDR2 sequences are LNHDA and SQIVND (reference sequence). This receptor was identified in a woman aged 18-69 years in good health. V gene TRBV19 combines with J gene TRBJ1-1; TCRdb designates TRBD1, a call that cannot be tested without DNA. Sequencing was carried out using blood T cells: a sorted CD56 or NKG2C T cell subset, CD4+ or CD8+ T cells, or bulk PBMC T cells (not recorded which). CDR3 protein: CASSIRVAEAFF.